The subject of this entry is one T cell receptor beta chain. Repertoires were generated with immunoSEQ multiplex PCR, while TCRdb's copy carries only in-frame clones and drops some. The data hold roughly 80,000 clones, with 96% observed a single time. Deletions cut 3 bases from V and 0 bases from J, with 8 bases between. Germline-derived CDR1 and CDR2 are LNHDA and SQIVND (reference sequence). This CDR3 is built from 15 residues. This record comes from a study of technical replicates of blood from a handful of donors. This TCR derives from a human donor in good health. The chain has TRBV19 and TRBJ1-4; D call uncertain. Sequenced material: T cells isolated from PBMCs. The CDR3 protein is CASSILAATNEKLFF. The CDR3 DNA reads TGTGCCAGTAGTATTTTGGCTGCAACTAATGAAAAACTGTTTTTT.